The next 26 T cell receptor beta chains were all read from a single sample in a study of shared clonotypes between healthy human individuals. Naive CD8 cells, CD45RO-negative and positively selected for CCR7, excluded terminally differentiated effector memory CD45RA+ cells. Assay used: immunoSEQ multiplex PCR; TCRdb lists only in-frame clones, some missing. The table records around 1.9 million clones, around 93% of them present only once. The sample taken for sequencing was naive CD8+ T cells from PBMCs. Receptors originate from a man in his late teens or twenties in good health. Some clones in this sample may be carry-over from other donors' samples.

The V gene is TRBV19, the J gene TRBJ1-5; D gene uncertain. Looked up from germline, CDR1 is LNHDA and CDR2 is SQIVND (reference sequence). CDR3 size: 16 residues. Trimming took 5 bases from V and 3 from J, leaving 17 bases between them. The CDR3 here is CASSPLDQSFNQPQHF. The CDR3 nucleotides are TGTGCCAGTAGTCCGCTCGACCAGTCCTTCAATCAGCCCCAGCATTTT.

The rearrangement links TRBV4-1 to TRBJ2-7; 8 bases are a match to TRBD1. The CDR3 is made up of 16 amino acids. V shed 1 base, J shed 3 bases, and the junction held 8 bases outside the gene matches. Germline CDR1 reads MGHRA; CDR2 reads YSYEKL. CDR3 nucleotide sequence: TGCGCCAGCAGCCAAGGTCTACAGGGGGGAGTCTACGAGCAGTACTTC. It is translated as CASSQGLQGGVYEQYF.

The CDR3 nucleotides are TGTGCCAGCAGTGATACGGGACAGTATTCCCGGCAGGCGACAGATACGCAGTATTTT. Translation: CASSDTGQYSRQATDTQYF. The chain uses TRBV2 and TRBJ2-3, with 7 positions matching TRBD1. Germline V gives CDR1 SNHLY, CDR2 FYNNEI. The J segment lost 3 bases and the V segment lost 3 bases, leaving 18 bases of the junction unmatched. The CDR3 totals 19 residues.

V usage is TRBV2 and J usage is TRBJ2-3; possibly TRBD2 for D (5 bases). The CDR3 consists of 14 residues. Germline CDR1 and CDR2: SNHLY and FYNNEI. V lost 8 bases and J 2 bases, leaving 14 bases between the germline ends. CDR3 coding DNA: TGTGCCAGCTTACTCTCGGGGATCACAGATACGCAGTATTTT. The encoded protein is CASLLSGITDTQYF.

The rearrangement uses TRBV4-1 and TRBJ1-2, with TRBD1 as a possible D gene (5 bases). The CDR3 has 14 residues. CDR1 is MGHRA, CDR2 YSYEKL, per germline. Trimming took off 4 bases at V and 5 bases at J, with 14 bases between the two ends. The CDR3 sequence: CASSPPGARYGYTF. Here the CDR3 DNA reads TGCGCCAGCAGCCCCCCCGGGGCGAGGTATGGCTACACCTTC.

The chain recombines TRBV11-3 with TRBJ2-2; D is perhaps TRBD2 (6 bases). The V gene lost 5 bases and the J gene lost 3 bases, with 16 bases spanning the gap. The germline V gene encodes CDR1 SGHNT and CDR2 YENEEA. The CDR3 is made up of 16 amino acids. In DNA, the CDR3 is TGTGCCAGCAGCCCCGGGAGTAGTGGGTACACCGGGGAGCTGTTTTTT. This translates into CASSPGSSGYTGELFF.

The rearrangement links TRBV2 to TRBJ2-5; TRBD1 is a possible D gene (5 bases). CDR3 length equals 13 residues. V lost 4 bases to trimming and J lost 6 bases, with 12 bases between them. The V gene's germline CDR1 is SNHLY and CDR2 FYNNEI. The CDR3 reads CASSADSYQTQYF. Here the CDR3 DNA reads TGTGCCAGCAGTGCAGACAGTTACCAGACCCAGTACTTC.

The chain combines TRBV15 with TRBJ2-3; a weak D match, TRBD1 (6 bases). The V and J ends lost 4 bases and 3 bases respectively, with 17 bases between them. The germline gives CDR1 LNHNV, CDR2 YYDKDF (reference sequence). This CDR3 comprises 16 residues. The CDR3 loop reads CATSIGGEGETDTQYF. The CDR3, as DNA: TGTGCCACCAGCATTGGGGGAGAGGGGGAGACAGATACGCAGTATTTT.

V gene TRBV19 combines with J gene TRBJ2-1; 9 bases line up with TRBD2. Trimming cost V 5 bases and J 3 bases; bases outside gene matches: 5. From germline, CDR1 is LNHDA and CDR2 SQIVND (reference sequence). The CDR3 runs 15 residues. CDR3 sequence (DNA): TGTGCCAGTAGTCCCATTAGCGGGGGCTACAATGAGCAGTTCTTC. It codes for CASSPISGGYNEQFF.

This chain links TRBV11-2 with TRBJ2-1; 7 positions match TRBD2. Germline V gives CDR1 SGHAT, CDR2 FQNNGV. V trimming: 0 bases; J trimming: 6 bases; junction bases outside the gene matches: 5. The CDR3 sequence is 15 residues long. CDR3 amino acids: CASSLDRGRGNEQFF. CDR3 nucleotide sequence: TGTGCCAGCAGCTTAGATCGCGGGAGAGGCAATGAGCAGTTCTTC. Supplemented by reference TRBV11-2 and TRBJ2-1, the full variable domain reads EAGVAQSPRYKIIEKRQSVAFWCNPISGHATLYWYQQILGQGPKLLIQFQNNGVVDDSQLPKDRFSAERLKGVDSTLKIQPAKLEDSAVYLCASSLDRGRGNEQFFGPGTRLTVL.

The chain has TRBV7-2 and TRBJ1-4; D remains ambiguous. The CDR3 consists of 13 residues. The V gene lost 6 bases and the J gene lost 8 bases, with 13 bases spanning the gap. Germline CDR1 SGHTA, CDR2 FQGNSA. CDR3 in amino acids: CASSYGRSEKLFF. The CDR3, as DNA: TGTGCCAGCAGTTATGGACGGTCAGAAAAACTGTTTTTT. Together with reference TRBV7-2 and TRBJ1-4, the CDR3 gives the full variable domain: GAGVSQSPSNKVTEKGKDVELRCDPISGHTALYWYRQSLGQGLEFLIYFQGNSAPDKSGLPSDRFSAERTGGSVSTLTIQRTQQEDSAVYLCASSYGRSEKLFFGSGTQLSVL.

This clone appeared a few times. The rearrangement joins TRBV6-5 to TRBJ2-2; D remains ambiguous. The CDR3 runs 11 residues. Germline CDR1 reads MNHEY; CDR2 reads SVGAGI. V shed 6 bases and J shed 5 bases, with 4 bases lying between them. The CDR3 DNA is TGTGCCAGCAGCGTGACCGGGGAGCTGTTTTTT. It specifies CASSVTGELFF.

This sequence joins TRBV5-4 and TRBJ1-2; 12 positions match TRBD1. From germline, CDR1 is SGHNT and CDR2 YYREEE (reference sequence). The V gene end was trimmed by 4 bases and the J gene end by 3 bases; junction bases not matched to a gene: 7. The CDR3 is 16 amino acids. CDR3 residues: CASSPGTGGEYYGYTF. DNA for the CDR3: TGTGCCAGCAGCCCTGGGACAGGGGGCGAGTACTATGGCTACACCTTC.

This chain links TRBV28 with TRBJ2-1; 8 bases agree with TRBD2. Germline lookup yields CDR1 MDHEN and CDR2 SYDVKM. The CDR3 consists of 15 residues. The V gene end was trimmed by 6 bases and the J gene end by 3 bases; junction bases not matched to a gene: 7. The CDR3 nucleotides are TGTGCCAGCAGACTAGCGGTGGGAGTCTACAATGAGCAGTTCTTC. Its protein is CASRLAVGVYNEQFF. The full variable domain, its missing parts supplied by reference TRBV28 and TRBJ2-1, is DVKVTQSSRYLVKRTGEKVFLECVQDMDHENMFWYRQDPGLGLRLIYFSYDVKMKEKGDIPEGYSVSREKKERFSLILESASTNQTSMYLCASRLAVGVYNEQFFGPGTRLTVL.

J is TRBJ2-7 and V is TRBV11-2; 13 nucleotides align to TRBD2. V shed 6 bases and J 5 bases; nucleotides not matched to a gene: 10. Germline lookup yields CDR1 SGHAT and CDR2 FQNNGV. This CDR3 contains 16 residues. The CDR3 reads CASRPLAGGPKNEQYF. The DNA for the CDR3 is TGTGCCAGCAGGCCACTAGCGGGAGGGCCTAAGAACGAGCAGTACTTC.

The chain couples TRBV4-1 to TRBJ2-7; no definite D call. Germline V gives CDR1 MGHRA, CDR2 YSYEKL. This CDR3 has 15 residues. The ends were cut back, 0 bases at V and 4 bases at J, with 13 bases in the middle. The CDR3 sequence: CASSQDTVAPYEQYF. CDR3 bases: TGCGCCAGCAGCCAAGATACGGTAGCCCCTTACGAGCAGTACTTC.

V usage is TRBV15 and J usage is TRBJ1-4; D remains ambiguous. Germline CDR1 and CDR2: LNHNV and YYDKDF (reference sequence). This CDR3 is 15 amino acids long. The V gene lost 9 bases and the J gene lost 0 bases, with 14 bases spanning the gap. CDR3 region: CATQILRTTNEKLFF. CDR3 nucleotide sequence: TGTGCCACGCAAATTCTGCGAACAACTAATGAAAAACTGTTTTTT.

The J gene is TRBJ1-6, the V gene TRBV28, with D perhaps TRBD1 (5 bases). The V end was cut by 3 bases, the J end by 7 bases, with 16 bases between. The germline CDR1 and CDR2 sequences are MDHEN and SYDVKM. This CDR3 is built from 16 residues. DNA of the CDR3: TGTGCCAGCAGTTTGTGGCAAGGTGAGGGGAATTCACCCCTCCACTTT. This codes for CASSLWQGEGNSPLHF.

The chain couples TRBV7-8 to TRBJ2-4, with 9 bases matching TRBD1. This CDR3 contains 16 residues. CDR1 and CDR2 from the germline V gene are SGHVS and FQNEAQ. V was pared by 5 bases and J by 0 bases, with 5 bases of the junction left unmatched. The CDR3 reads CASSPGQGLAKNIQYF. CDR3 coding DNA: TGTGCCAGCAGCCCGGGACAGGGATTAGCCAAAAACATTCAGTACTTC. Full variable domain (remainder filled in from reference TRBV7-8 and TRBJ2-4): GAGVSQSPRYKVAKRGQDVALRCDPISGHVSLFWYQQALGQGPEFLTYFQNEAQLDKSGLPSDRFFAERPEGSVSTLKIQRTQQEDSAVYLCASSPGQGLAKNIQYFGAGTRLSVL.

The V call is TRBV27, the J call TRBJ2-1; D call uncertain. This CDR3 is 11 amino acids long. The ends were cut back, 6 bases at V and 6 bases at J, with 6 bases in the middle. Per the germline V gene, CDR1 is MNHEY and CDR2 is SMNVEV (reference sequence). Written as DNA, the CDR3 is TGTGCCAGCAGACGACTCAATGAGCAGTTCTTC. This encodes CASRRLNEQFF.

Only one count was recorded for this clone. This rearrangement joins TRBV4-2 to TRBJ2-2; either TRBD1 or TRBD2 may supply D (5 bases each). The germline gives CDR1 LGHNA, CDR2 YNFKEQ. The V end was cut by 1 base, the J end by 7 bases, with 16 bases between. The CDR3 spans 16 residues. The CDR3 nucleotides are TGTGCCAGCAGCCAAGGCCGGGACGGCCGTCACGGGGAGCTGTTTTTT. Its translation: CASSQGRDGRHGELFF.

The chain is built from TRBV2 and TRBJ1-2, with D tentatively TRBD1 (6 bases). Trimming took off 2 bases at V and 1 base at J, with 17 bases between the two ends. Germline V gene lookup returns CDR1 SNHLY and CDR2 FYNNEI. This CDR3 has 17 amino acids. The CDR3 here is CASSETPWGGVNYGYTF. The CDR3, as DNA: TGTGCCAGCAGTGAAACCCCATGGGGGGGCGTTAACTATGGCTACACCTTC.

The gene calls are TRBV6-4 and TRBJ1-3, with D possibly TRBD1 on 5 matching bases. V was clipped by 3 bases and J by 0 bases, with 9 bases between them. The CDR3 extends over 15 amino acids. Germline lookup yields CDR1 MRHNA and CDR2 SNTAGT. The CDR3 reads CASSERGDSGNTIYF. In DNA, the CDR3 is TGTGCCAGCAGTGAACGAGGGGACTCTGGAAACACCATATATTTT.

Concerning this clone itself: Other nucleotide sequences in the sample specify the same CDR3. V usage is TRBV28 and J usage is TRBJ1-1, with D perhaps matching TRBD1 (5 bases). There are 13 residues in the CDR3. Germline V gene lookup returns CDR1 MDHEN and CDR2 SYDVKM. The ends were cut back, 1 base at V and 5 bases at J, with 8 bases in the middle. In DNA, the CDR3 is TGTGCCAGCAGTTTATTGGGGGGAACTGAAGCTTTCTTT. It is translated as CASSLLGGTEAFF. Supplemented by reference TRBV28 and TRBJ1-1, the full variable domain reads DVKVTQSSRYLVKRTGEKVFLECVQDMDHENMFWYRQDPGLGLRLIYFSYDVKMKEKGDIPEGYSVSREKKERFSLILESASTNQTSMYLCASSLLGGTEAFFGQGTRLTVV.

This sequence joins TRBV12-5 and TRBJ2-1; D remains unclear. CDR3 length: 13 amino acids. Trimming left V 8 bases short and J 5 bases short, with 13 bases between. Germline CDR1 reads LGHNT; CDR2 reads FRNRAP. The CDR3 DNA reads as TGTGCTAGTTCACGTGTTGGGGACAATGAGCAGTTCTTC. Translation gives CASSRVGDNEQFF.

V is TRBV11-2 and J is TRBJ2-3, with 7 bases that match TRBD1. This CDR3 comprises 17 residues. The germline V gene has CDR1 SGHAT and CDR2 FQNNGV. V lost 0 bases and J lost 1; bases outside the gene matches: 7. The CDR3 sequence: CASSLDGQDRGTDTQYF. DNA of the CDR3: TGTGCCAGCAGCTTAGACGGACAGGATCGGGGCACAGATACGCAGTATTTT.